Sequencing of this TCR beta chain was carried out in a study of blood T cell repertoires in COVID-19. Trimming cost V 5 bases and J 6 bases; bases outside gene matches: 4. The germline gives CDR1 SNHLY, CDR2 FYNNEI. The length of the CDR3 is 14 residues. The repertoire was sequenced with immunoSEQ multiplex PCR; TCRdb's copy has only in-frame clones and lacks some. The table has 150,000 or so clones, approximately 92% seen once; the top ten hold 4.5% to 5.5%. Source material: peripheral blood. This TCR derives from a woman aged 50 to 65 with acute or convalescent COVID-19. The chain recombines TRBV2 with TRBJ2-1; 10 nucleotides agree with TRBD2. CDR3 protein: CASSQREGSNEQFF. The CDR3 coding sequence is TGTGCCAGCAGTCAGCGGGAGGGCTCCAATGAGCAGTTCTTC.